Shown below are 25 T cell receptor beta chains from a single sample sequenced in a study of persistence of HIV-infected CD4 T cells. Sequencing used immunoSEQ version 4 in survey mode. Method: immunoSEQ multiplex PCR; TCRdb's copy keeps in-frame clones and lacks some. The data hold some 31,000 clones, with roughly four fifths observed a single time. Stimulation used approximately 9.5 ug/mL lysate from CMV-infected fibroblasts. CD40L-negative CD69-negative CD45RO-high memory CD4+ T cells were sorted as populations depleted of antigen-responding cells. These receptors have no known antigen. Sequences were derived from CD4+ T cells sorted from PBMCs after roughly 19-hour stimulation, sampled from a patient who received antiretroviral therapy. The source is an adult man with HIV who was CMV-seropositive.

This sequence joins TRBV28 and TRBJ1-5, with D perhaps TRBD1 (6 bases). The CDR3 length is 14 residues. Germline CDR1 MDHEN, CDR2 SYDVKM. V shed 6 bases and J shed 10 bases, with 19 bases lying between them. The CDR3 nucleotides read TGTGCCAGCAGGGCGATGGGGGCCCTTCATCCCCAGCATTTT. This sequence encodes CASRAMGALHPQHF.

V is TRBV5-4 and J is TRBJ1-2; D not certain. From germline, CDR1 is SGHNT and CDR2 YYREEE (reference sequence). V was shortened by 0 bases and J by 4 bases, with 13 bases between the two germline ends. The CDR3 spans 15 residues. The CDR3 sequence: CASSLEPTKSYGYTF. The CDR3 nucleotides are TGTGCCAGCAGCTTGGAACCGACGAAGTCCTATGGCTACACCTTC. The full variable domain, completed using reference TRBV5-4 and TRBJ1-2, is ETGVTQSPTHLIKTRGQQVTLRCSSQSGHNTVSWYQQALGQGPQFIFQYYREEENGRGNFPPRFSGLQFPNYSSELNVNALELDDSALYLCASSLEPTKSYGYTFGSGTRLTVV.

The V gene is TRBV5-1, the J gene TRBJ2-5; 9 bases fit TRBD2. The V and J ends lost 2 bases and 5 bases, in that order; junction bases with no gene match: 10. The CDR3 runs 16 residues. Germline CDR1 is SGHRS and CDR2 is YFSETQ. CDR3: CASSLGLAGATETQYF. CDR3 nucleotides: TGCGCCAGCAGCTTAGGATTAGCGGGGGCCACGGAGACCCAGTACTTC.

This chain uses TRBV6-2 or TRBV6-3 with TRBJ2-2; D is possibly TRBD2 (6 bases). Germline V gene sequence: CDR1 MNHEY, CDR2 SVGEGT. CDR3 length equals 15 residues. Trimming pared 5 bases from V and 4 bases from J, leaving 14 bases between. The CDR3 bases are TGTGCCAGCAGTCCCTGGAGGGTGAGCACCGGGGAGCTGTTTTTT. It translates to CASSPWRVSTGELFF.

This clone has a single count. DNA for the CDR3: TGTGCCATCAGTGACAGGGAGGAGTATGGCTACACCTTC. Translating it yields CAISDREEYGYTF. This chain links TRBV10-3 with TRBJ1-2, with D maybe TRBD1 (5 bases). The CDR3 contains 13 residues. Per germline, CDR1 ENHRY and CDR2 SYGVKD. V gave up 3 bases and J gave up 5 bases, with 10 bases separating them.

This clone was observed a single time. The chain joins TRBV21-1 to TRBJ2-1; TRBD1 was called by the table and not checked on the DNA. TRBV21-1 is an annotated pseudogene. This CDR3 is built from 16 residues. The CDR3 reads CASSKDSLSSYNEQFF. The CDR3 bases are TGTGCCAGCAGCAAAGACAGCCTGAGCTCCTACAATGAGCAGTTCTTC.

The chain recombines TRBV2 with TRBJ2-5, with 7 bases lining up with TRBD2. Losses at the gene ends were 6 bases for V and 3 bases for J; bases not matched to a gene: 4. CDR1 is SNHLY and CDR2 is FYNNEI in the germline V gene. The CDR3 runs 13 residues. Here the CDR3 DNA reads TGTGCCAGCAGGGCCGGGGGGAAAGAGACCCAGTACTTC. Amino acids: CASRAGGKETQYF.

CDR3 bases: TGCGCCAGCAGCTTGACTAGCGGGGAGGGGGAGACCCAGTACTTC. Translation: CASSLTSGEGETQYF. This rearrangement joins TRBV5-1 to TRBJ2-5; 10 nucleotides match TRBD2. The CDR3 consists of 15 residues. Looked up from germline, CDR1 is SGHRS and CDR2 is YFSETQ. V lost 1 base, J lost 5 bases, and 5 bases stayed unmatched.

The rearrangement uses TRBV6-5 and TRBJ1-6, with D perhaps matching TRBD1 (5 bases). The CDR3 runs 13 residues. V lost 5 bases to trimming and J lost 8 bases, with 10 bases between them. CDR1 is MNHEY, CDR2 SVGAGI, per germline. The CDR3 nucleotides are TGTGCCAGCAGTACCCAGGGATATTCACCCCTCCACTTT. Amino acids: CASSTQGYSPLHF.

V is TRBV20-1 and J is TRBJ2-7; D is uncertain. Trimming shortened V by 2 bases and J by 6 bases, and 8 bases separated the two germline ends. Germline loops: CDR1 DFQATT, CDR2 SNEGSKA (reference sequence). The CDR3 contains 11 residues. The CDR3 region has the DNA TGCAGTGCTAGACGAGTCGGCGAGCAGTACTTC. Residues: CSARRVGEQYF.

This sequence joins TRBV6-2 or TRBV6-3 and TRBJ2-3; the D gene is possibly TRBD1 (6 bases). Trimming removed 4 bases from V and 4 bases from J, with 6 bases in between. The CDR3 runs to 12 residues. CDR1 is MNHEY, CDR2 SVGEGT, per germline. CDR3 protein: CASSSGADTQYF. In nucleotides, the CDR3 is TGTGCCAGCAGTTCAGGGGCAGATACGCAGTATTTT.

V gene TRBV6-1 combines with J gene TRBJ1-1, with TRBD1 matching over 10 bases. There are 18 residues in the CDR3. Germline V CDR1 and CDR2: MNHNS, SASEGT. V lost 2 bases, J lost 6 bases, and 15 bases stayed unmatched. This CDR3 reads CASSEWGQGTPGAAEAFF. The DNA for the CDR3 is TGTGCCAGCAGTGAATGGGGACAGGGGACCCCAGGGGCGGCTGAAGCTTTCTTT.

V is TRBV30 and J is TRBJ2-3; D ambiguous. Germline CDR1 reads GTSNPN; CDR2 reads SVGIG (reference sequence). V was pared by 1 base and J by 2 bases, with 4 bases between. This CDR3 has 12 amino acids. The CDR3 loop reads CAWSDVTDTQYF. CDR3 nucleotide sequence: TGTGCCTGGAGTGATGTCACAGATACGCAGTATTTT.

The V and J genes are TRBV19 and TRBJ1-5; D not certain. V was clipped by 3 bases and J by 5 bases, with 8 bases between them. Looked up from germline, CDR1 is LNHDA and CDR2 is SQIVND (reference sequence). CDR3 size: 13 residues. CDR3: CASSIATYQPQHF. The CDR3 DNA follows: TGTGCCAGTAGTATTGCGACCTATCAGCCCCAGCATTTT.

J is TRBJ1-1 and V is TRBV18, with no clear D. The germline V gene encodes CDR1 KGHSH and CDR2 LQKENI. The CDR3 covers 15 residues. V lost 0 bases, J lost 10 bases, and 18 bases lay in between. The chain's CDR3 is CASSPPEGPNVGAFF. The CDR3 DNA sequence: TGTGCCAGCTCACCACCCGAAGGACCGAACGTGGGAGCTTTCTTT. Supplemented by reference TRBV18 and TRBJ1-1, the full variable domain reads NAGVMQNPRHLVRRRGQEARLRCSPMKGHSHVYWYRQLPEEGLKFMVYLQKENIIDESGMPKERFSAEFPKEGPSILRIQQVVRGDSAAYFCASSPPEGPNVGAFFGQGTRLTVV.

CDR3 DNA: TGTGCCAGCAGCTTAGGGGGCGGGGGGGCCCGAGATACGCAGTATTTT. Amino acid sequence: CASSLGGGGARDTQYF. The rearrangement uses TRBV7-2 and TRBJ2-3; 9 positions agree with TRBD2. Germline CDR1 SGHTA, CDR2 FQGNSA. The CDR3 has 16 residues. V trimming: 1 base; J trimming: 5 bases; junction bases outside the gene matches: 7.

The gene calls are TRBV15 and TRBJ2-7, with D perhaps TRBD1 (6 bases). Trimming cost V 2 bases and J 4 bases, with 9 bases left between them. The germline V gene has CDR1 LNHNV and CDR2 YYDKDF (reference sequence). The CDR3 consists of 13 residues. DNA for the CDR3: TGTGCCACCAGCAGAAACCAGGGGTACGAGCAGTACTTC. This gives the protein CATSRNQGYEQYF.

The chain is built from TRBV2 and TRBJ1-2, with 7 bases aligning to TRBD1. Trimming removed 9 bases from V and 2 bases from J; junction bases left unmatched: 6. Germline CDR1 SNHLY, CDR2 FYNNEI. There are 13 residues in the CDR3. CDR3 DNA sequence: TGTGCCAGGGGAGGGGGACAGAACTATGGCTACACCTTC. This gives the protein CARGGGQNYGYTF.

The CDR3 here is CASSLTDYGYTF. The CDR3 DNA reads TGTGCCAGCAGCTTAACAGACTATGGCTACACCTTC. This chain joins TRBV5-4 and TRBJ1-2; D gene unclear. Germline V gene data show CDR1 as SGHNT and CDR2 as YYREEE (reference sequence). V gave up 2 bases and J gave up 3 bases, with 5 bases separating them. The CDR3 totals 12 residues.

The rearrangement joins TRBV7-9 to TRBJ2-3; 9 nucleotides agree with TRBD2. J lost 1 base, V lost 5 bases, and 4 bases had no gene match. The germline V gene has CDR1 SEHNR and CDR2 FQNEAQ (reference sequence). This CDR3 has 15 amino acids. The CDR3 bases are TGTGCCAGCAGCCAGACTAGCGGTGGCACAGATACGCAGTATTTT. Translation: CASSQTSGGTDTQYF.

The V call is TRBV5-1, the J call TRBJ2-5; 7 bases line up with TRBD1. This CDR3 region has 15 residues. Germline CDR1 is SGHRS and CDR2 is YFSETQ. The ends lost 5 bases at V and 1 base at J; junction bases unmatched: 8. CDR3 bases: TGCGCCAGCAGAAAAACCGGGACAGTCCAAGAGACCCAGTACTTC. It translates to CASRKTGTVQETQYF.

The genes are TRBV19 and TRBJ2-1, with 14 bases identical to TRBD2. The CDR3 runs 15 residues. J gave up 7 bases and V 7 bases, and 6 bases lay outside the gene matches. Looked up from germline, CDR1 is LNHDA and CDR2 is SQIVND (reference sequence). CDR3 sequence (DNA): TGTGCCAGTACCTCCGGGACTAGCGGGGGAAATGAGCAGTTCTTC. Translated, it gives CASTSGTSGGNEQFF.

The genes are TRBV4-2 and TRBJ1-5; 8 bases agree with TRBD1. Trimming cost V 4 bases and J 5 bases; bases outside gene matches: 10. Germline loops: CDR1 LGHNA, CDR2 YNFKEQ. The CDR3 has 16 residues. The CDR3 DNA reads TGTGCCAGCAGCCTAAGACAGGGGCGAGCAGATCAGCCCCAGCATTTT. This codes for CASSLRQGRADQPQHF.

The V call is TRBV7-9, the J call TRBJ1-2, with 9 bases that match TRBD1. The CDR3 length is 13 residues. V gave up 5 bases and J gave up 7 bases; unmatched junction bases: 5. The germline V gene has CDR1 SEHNR and CDR2 FQNEAQ (reference sequence). CDR3 bases: TGTGCCAGCAGCGTACAGGGGGCGGGTGGCTACACCTTC. Translation: CASSVQGAGGYTF.

The chain joins TRBV18 to TRBJ2-1; no definite D call. The germline V gene encodes CDR1 KGHSH and CDR2 LQKENI. The V end lost 5 bases, the J end lost 0 bases, and 14 bases lay between the germline ends. There are 16 residues in the CDR3. CDR3 loop: CASSRAGHSSYNEQFF. The CDR3 nucleotides read TGTGCCAGCTCAAGGGCCGGTCACAGCTCCTACAATGAGCAGTTCTTC.